This T cell receptor (beta chain) was profiled in a study of T cell repertoires in cytomegalovirus infection. About the study: HLA-B-restricted CMV epitopes that are well studied were used alongside recently identified HLA-C-restricted ones. In public TCR beta signatures, there were indications of both CMV infection and matching HLA type. Study-level findings and limits: Summed public TCR beta family frequency identified CMV carriers bearing the relevant HLA. HLA-C-restricted CMV-specific TCR beta clonotypes were dominant in the ex vivo response.

TCRdb ran MiXCR on the reads and lists one entry per CDR3 protein. The repertoire holds about 770,000 distinct CDR3 sequences, with about 28% as singletons. For this clonotype: Its antigen is still unknown.

Germline assignment: CDR1 SGHAT and CDR2 FQNNGV. Trimming at V came to 0 bases and at J to 0 bases, leaving 2 bases not matched to a gene. This CDR3 contains 16 residues. The receptor was isolated from a human donor in good health (CMV status not recorded). Some clones in this sample may be carry-over from other donors' samples. The chain joins TRBV11-2 to TRBJ2-3; 8 nucleotides align to TRBD1. The sequenced sample was cultured CD8+ T cells from PBMCs, obtained from culture after CMV antigen stimulation. CDR3 sequence (DNA): TGTGCCAGCAGCTTAGAGACAGGGGCTAGCACAGATACGCAGTATTTT. Protein product: CASSLETGASTDTQYF.